These 14 T cell receptor beta chains were all obtained from the same sample, sequenced in a study of OX40 agonist ivuxolimab in advanced cancers. Assay: immunoSEQ multiplex PCR; the TCRdb copy retains only in-frame clones and omits some. In the table there are about 69,000 clones, about four fifths of which are singletons. Sequences were derived from CD4+ or CD8+ T cells sorted from blood, sampled in a trial of the OX40 agonist ivuxolimab. These receptors came from an adult with an advanced solid tumor such as melanoma, head and neck, liver or kidney cancer.

The chain links TRBV5-1 to TRBJ2-7; D is uncertain. This CDR3 has 14 residues. Germline assignment: CDR1 SGHRS and CDR2 YFSETQ. The germline V and J ends were trimmed by 3 bases and 0 bases, with 10 bases remaining between them. In nucleotides, the CDR3 is TGCGCCAGCAGCTCGACTGAACCCTCCTACGAGCAGTACTTC. Translating it yields CASSSTEPSYEQYF. The whole variable domain, remainder taken from reference TRBV5-1 and TRBJ2-7, is KAGVTQTPRYLIKTRGQQVTLSCSPISGHRSVSWYQQTPGQGLQFLFEYFSETQRNKGNFPGRFSGRQFSNSRSEMNVSTLELGDSALYLCASSSTEPSYEQYFGPGTRLTVT.

This clone showed up just a few times. This chain links TRBV18 with TRBJ2-1; D not certain. V was clipped by 5 bases and J by 0 bases, with 14 bases between them. This CDR3 has 16 amino acids. CDR1 is KGHSH, CDR2 LQKENI, per germline. CDR3 sequence: CASSFLGPSSYNEQFF. The DNA for the CDR3 is TGTGCCAGCTCATTCCTCGGTCCTAGCTCCTACAATGAGCAGTTCTTC.

This sequence joins TRBV30 and TRBJ2-3; D is perhaps TRBD2 (6 bases). The ends were cut back, 5 bases at V and 2 bases at J, with 14 bases in the middle. CDR3 length equals 14 residues. Germline-derived CDR1 and CDR2 are GTSNPN and SVGIG (reference sequence). CDR3 amino acids: CAWENPGATDTQYF. The CDR3 DNA reads as TGTGCCTGGGAAAACCCGGGAGCCACAGATACGCAGTATTTT. Filled out from reference TRBV30 and TRBJ2-3, the complete variable domain reads SQTIHQWPATLVQPVGSPLSLECTVEGTSNPNLYWYRQAAGRGLQLLFYSVGIGQISSEVPQNLSASRPQDRQFILSSKKLLLSDSGFYLCAWENPGATDTQYFGPGTRLTVL.

The CDR3 region has the DNA TGCGCCAGCAGCTTGGCATCTGGGGGCACTGAAGCTTTCTTT. It yields the protein CASSLASGGTEAFF. V and J are TRBV5-1 and TRBJ1-1; tentative D call: TRBD1 (5 bases). V dropped 0 bases and J dropped 4 bases, with 10 bases sitting between them. CDR3 length equals 14 residues. The germline CDR1 and CDR2 sequences are SGHRS and YFSETQ.

The rearrangement links TRBV18 to TRBJ1-2; D is ambiguous. Germline V gene data show CDR1 as KGHSH and CDR2 as LQKENI. CDR3 length: 16 amino acids. V dropped 1 base and J dropped 3 bases, with 15 bases sitting between them. The DNA of the CDR3 is TGTGCCAGCTCACCACGGAGGGTACCTTCGGACTATGGCTACACCTTC. It codes for CASSPRRVPSDYGYTF.

J is TRBJ2-1 and V is TRBV28; 8 nucleotides line up with TRBD2. The CDR3 sequence is 13 residues long. Germline CDR1 and CDR2: MDHEN and SYDVKM. Trimming took 4 bases from V and 10 from J; bases not matched to a gene: 6. CDR3 sequence: CASSSGLAGEQFF. The CDR3 region has the DNA TGTGCCAGCAGTTCGGGGTTAGCGGGAGAGCAGTTCTTC.

The rearrangement uses TRBV7-2 and TRBJ2-1; no definite D call. Germline values: CDR1 SGHTA, CDR2 FQGNSA. V was clipped by 1 base and J by 1 base, with 8 bases between them. This CDR3 contains 15 residues. The CDR3 DNA follows: TGTGCCAGCAGCTTAGAACAGAGGTCCTACAATGAGCAGTTCTTC. This codes for CASSLEQRSYNEQFF.

This clone was recorded once. Its ends do not fully match the called genes, so a read error is possible. This rearrangement joins TRBV7-7 to TRBJ1-1; D is uncertain. The germline gives CDR1 SSHAT, CDR2 FNYEAQ (reference sequence). The CDR3 extends over 17 amino acids. The CDR3 spells CASSSKRVGTPNTEAFF. The CDR3 DNA reads TGTGCTAGCAGCTCAAAAAGGGTGGGAACTCCGAACACTGAAGCTTTCTTT.

This rearrangement joins TRBV10-3 to TRBJ2-7; 11 positions agree with TRBD2. With V trimmed by 2 bases and J by 4 bases, 4 bases remained unmatched. This CDR3 is built from 15 residues. In germline, CDR1 is ENHRY, CDR2 SYGVKD. CDR3 sequence (DNA): TGTGCCATCAGTGAGGAAACTAGCGGGAGATACGAGCAGTACTTC. Protein sequence: CAISEETSGRYEQYF.

The chain carries TRBV7-3 and TRBJ2-2; D not certain. Deletions cut 2 bases from V and 3 bases from J, with 7 bases between. CDR1 is SGHTA, CDR2 FQGTGA, per germline. CDR3 length: 14 amino acids. CDR3 nucleotides: TGTGCCAGCAGCTTAGCATACGACACCGGGGAGCTGTTTTTT. As protein: CASSLAYDTGELFF.

The rearrangement uses TRBV5-6 and TRBJ2-5, with D perhaps being TRBD1 or TRBD2 (5 bases each). The CDR3 has 16 residues. The V end was cut by 2 bases, the J end by 0 bases, with 14 bases between. Germline V gene sequence: CDR1 SGHDT, CDR2 YYEEEE. The DNA of the CDR3 is TGTGCCAGCAGCTTATCTTGGGGGTGGAACCAAGAGACCCAGTACTTC. Residues: CASSLSWGWNQETQYF.

The CDR3 protein is CASSESPNEQFF. In DNA, the CDR3 is TGTGCCAGCAGTGAGTCGCCGAATGAGCAGTTCTTC. The chain is built from TRBV2 and TRBJ2-1; D call uncertain. Trimming removed 3 bases at V and 7 bases at J, with 7 bases between. Germline CDR1 SNHLY, CDR2 FYNNEI. The CDR3 spans 12 residues.

The V call is TRBV30, the J call TRBJ1-3; no clear D gene. The ends were cut back, 2 bases at V and 4 bases at J, with 12 bases in the middle. Germline V CDR1 and CDR2: GTSNPN, SVGIG (reference sequence). The CDR3 runs to 14 residues. The CDR3, as DNA: TGTGCCTGGAGTTCCTCGGGATCAGGAAACACCATATATTTT. Translating gives CAWSSSGSGNTIYF.

The V and J genes are TRBV7-9 and TRBJ2-5, with 8 bases matching TRBD2. The junction had 13 bases not matched to a gene; V was cut back by 5 bases and J by 5 bases. Germline V gene lookup returns CDR1 SEHNR and CDR2 FQNEAQ (reference sequence). The CDR3 has 16 residues. CDR3 loop: CASSLRGAGVRETQYF. CDR3 DNA sequence: TGTGCCAGCAGCCTCCGCGGAGCGGGAGTGCGGGAGACCCAGTACTTC.